Detailed here is one T cell receptor beta chain. The sample originates from a study of T-cell reconstitution after alpha-beta-depleted transplantation in children. CDR3 size: 17 residues. As it was prepared, the TCRbeta library received unique molecular identifiers. MiXCR was run by TCRdb on the PCR reads, yielding one entry per CDR3 protein. The table includes some 260,000 distinct CDR3 sequences, under 30% detected once. Sequencing used PBMCs, mostly from graft donor cells, obtained 360 days after TCRalphabeta/CD19-depleted stem cell transplant. The clonotype comes from a female patient younger than 10 who had a stem cell transplant for congenital amegakaryocytic thrombocytopenia, so the T cells may come from the graft donor. The chain combines TRBV21-1 with TRBJ2-2; TRBD1 is the table's D call and was not checked against the DNA. TRBV21-1 is classified as a pseudogene. The CDR3 sequence: CASSNVWGRGRSGELFF. The CDR3 bases are TGTGCCAGCAGCAATGTGTGGGGCAGGGGAAGGTCCGGGGAGCTGTTTTTT.